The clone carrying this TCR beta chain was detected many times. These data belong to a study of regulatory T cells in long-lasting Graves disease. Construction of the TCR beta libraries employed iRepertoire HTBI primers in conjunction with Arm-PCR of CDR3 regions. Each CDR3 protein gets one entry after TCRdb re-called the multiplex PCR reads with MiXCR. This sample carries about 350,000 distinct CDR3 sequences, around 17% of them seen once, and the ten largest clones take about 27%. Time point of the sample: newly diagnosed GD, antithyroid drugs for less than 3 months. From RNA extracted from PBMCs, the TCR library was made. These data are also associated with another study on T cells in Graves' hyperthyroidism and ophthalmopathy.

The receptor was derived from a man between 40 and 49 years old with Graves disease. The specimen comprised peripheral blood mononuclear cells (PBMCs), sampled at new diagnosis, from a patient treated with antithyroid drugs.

The CDR3 region is CASSWWAVRETQYF. CDR3 DNA sequence: TGTGCCAGCAGTTGGTGGGCAGTACGAGAGACCCAGTACTTC. The chain carries TRBV2 and TRBJ2-5; the D is unclear. CDR1 and CDR2 from the germline V gene are SNHLY and FYNNEI. CDR3 length: 14 residues. Trimming cost V 5 bases and J 4 bases, with 14 bases left between them.